The clone carrying this T cell receptor (beta chain) was counted between two and nine times. This specimen comes from a study of early T cells in non-severe SARS-CoV-2 infection. Using its own MiXCR run on the 5' RACE reads, TCRdb lists one record per CDR3 protein. The table records some 120,000 distinct CDR3 sequences, under 15% of them present only once. Sequenced: whole blood. The receptor was derived from an adult who was a healthcare worker with PCR-confirmed SARS-CoV-2 infection or an uninfected control (not recorded which).

The CDR3 reads CASSRSSGGEQFF. CDR3 coding DNA: TGCGCCAGCAGCCGTTCTAGCGGGGGGGAGCAGTTCTTC. The chain combines TRBV10-1 with TRBJ2-1, with 11 bases aligning to TRBD2. V shed 6 bases and J 10 bases; nucleotides not matched to a gene: 5. The CDR3 sequence is 13 residues long. The germline V gene encodes CDR1 WNHNN and CDR2 SYGVQD (reference sequence).